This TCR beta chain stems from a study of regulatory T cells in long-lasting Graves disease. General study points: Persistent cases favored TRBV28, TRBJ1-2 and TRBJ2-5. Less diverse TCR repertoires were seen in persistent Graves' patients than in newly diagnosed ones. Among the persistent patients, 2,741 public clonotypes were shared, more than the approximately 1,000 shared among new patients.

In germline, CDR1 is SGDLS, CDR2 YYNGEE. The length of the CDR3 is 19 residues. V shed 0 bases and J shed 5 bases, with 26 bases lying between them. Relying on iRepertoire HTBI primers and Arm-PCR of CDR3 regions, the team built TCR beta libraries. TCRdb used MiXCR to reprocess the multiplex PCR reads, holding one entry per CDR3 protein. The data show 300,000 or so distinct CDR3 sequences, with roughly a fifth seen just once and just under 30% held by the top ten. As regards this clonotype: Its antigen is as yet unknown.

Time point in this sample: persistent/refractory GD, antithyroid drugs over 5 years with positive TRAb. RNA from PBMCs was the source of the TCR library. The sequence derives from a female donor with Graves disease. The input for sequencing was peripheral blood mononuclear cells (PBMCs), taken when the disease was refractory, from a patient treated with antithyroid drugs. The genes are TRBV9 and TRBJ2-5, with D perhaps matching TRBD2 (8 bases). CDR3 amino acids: CASSVATGASGSFPETQYF. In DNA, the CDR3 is TGTGCCAGCAGCGTAGCTACAGGGGCTAGCGGGTCCTTCCCCGAGACCCAGTACTTC.